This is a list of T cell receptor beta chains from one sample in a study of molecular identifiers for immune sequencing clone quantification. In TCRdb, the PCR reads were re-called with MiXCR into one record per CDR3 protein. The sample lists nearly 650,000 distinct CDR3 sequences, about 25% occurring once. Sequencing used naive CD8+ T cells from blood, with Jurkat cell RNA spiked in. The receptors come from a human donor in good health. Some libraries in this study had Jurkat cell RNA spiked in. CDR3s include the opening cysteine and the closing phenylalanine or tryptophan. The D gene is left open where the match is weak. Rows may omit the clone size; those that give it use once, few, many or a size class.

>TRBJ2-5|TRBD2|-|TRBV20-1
CSARSIAGGETQYF
TGCAGTGCTAGGTCGATAGCGGGGGGAGAGACCCAGTACTTC
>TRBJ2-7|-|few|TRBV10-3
CAIRTVSYEQYF
TGTGCCATCAGGACAGTCTCCTACGAGCAGTACTTC
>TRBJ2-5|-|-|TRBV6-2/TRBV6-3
CASSYPVYF
TGTGCCAGCAGTTACCCGGTGTACTTC
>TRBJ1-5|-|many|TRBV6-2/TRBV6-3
CASSSYQDSRQPQHF
TGTGCCAGCAGTTCCTACCAGGACAGTAGGCAGCCCCAGCATTTT
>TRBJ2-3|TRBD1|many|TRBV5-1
CASSGGQGADTQYF
TGCGCCAGCAGCGGGGGACAGGGGGCAGATACGCAGTATTTT
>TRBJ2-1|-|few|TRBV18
CASSRTPGRTDNEQFF
TGTGCCAGCTCCCGGACTCCTGGCAGGACGGACAATGAGCAGTTCTTC
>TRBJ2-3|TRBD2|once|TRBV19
CASSPIAGGRPDTQYF
TGTGCCAGTAGTCCCATAGCGGGGGGGCGCCCAGATACGCAGTATTTT
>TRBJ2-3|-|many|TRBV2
CASSLTDTDTQYF
TGTGCCAGCTCGCTCACAGACACAGATACGCAGTATTTT
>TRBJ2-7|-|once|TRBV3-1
CASSQGKSYEQYF
TGTGCCAGCAGCCAAGGAAAATCCTACGAGCAGTACTTC
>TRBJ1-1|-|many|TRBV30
CAWSVGPNTEAFF
TGTGCCTGGAGTGTTGGCCCCAACACTGAAGCTTTCTTT
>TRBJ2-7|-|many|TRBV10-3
CAISEGTSSYEQYF
TGTGCCATCAGTGAGGGGACCTCGTCCTACGAGCAGTACTTC
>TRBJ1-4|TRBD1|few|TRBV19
CASSIGQGSEKLFF
TGTGCCAGTAGTATTGGACAGGGTTCTGAAAAACTGTTTTTT
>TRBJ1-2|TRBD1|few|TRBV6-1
CASQGGPNFYGYTF
TGTGCCAGCCAAGGGGGCCCTAACTTCTATGGCTACACCTTC
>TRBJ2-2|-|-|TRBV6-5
CASSEWESGELFF
TGTGCCAGCAGTGAGTGGGAGTCCGGGGAGCTGTTTTTT
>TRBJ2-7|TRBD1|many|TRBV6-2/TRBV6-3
CASRDRDTSYEQYF
TGTGCCAGCCGCGACAGGGATACTTCCTACGAGCAGTACTTC
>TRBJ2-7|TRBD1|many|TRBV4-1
CASSQGPGQGFYEQYF
TGCGCCAGCAGCCAGGGACCGGGACAGGGATTCTACGAGCAGTACTTC
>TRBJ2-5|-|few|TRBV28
CASSLESPLDQETQYF
TGTGCCAGCAGTTTAGAGAGTCCCCTCGATCAAGAGACCCAGTACTTC
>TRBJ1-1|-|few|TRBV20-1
CNTGFLGTEAFF
TGCAACACAGGGTTCCTGGGCACTGAAGCTTTCTTT
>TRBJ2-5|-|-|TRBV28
CASSFVGANQETQYF
TGTGCCAGCAGTTTTGTAGGGGCGAACCAAGAGACCCAGTACTTC
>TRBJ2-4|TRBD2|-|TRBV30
CAWGGLALAKNIQYF
TGTGCCTGGGGGGGACTAGCTCTAGCCAAAAACATTCAGTACTTC
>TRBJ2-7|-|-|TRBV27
CASSSGAAPYEQYF
TGTGCCAGCAGTTCAGGGGCAGCCCCCTACGAGCAGTACTTC
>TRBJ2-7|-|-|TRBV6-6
CASSLRPGRDTIYVQHF
TGTGCCAGCAGTTTGAGACCCGGTCGGGACACAATCTACGTGCAGCACTTC
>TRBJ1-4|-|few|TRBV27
CASSWGRGYEKLFF
TGTGCCAGCAGCTGGGGGCGAGGGTATGAAAAACTGTTTTTT
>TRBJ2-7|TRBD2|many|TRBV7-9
CASSLTRERGAYEQYF
TGTGCCAGCAGCTTGACGAGGGAGCGGGGGGCCTACGAGCAGTACTTC
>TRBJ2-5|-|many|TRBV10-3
CAISDGGSQETQYF
TGTGCCATCAGTGATGGGGGCTCTCAAGAGACCCAGTACTTC
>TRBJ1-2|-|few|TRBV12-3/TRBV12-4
CASSLGSGNHYGYTF
TGTGCCAGCAGTTTAGGATCGGGGAATCACTATGGCTACACCTTC
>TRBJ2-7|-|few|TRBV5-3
CASSSDYYEQYF
TGTGCCAGCAGCTCGGACTACTACGAGCAGTACTTC
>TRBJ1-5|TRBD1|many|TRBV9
CASSEGGGHQPQHF
TGTGCCAGCAGCGAAGGGGGCGGACATCAGCCCCAGCATTTT
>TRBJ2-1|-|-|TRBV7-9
CAGSSGRDNEQFF
TGTGCCGGCAGCTCCGGACGGGACAATGAGCAGTTCTTC
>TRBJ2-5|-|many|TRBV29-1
CSVSGEETQYF
TGCAGCGTTTCAGGCGAAGAGACCCAGTACTTC
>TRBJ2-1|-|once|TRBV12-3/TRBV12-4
CASSFGGAVGQEQFF
TGTGCCAGCAGTTTTGGGGGAGCAGTCGGACAGGAGCAGTTCTTC
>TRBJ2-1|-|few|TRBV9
CASSVGDSPNYEQFF
TGTGCCAGCAGCGTAGGGGACTCCCCCAACTATGAGCAGTTCTTC
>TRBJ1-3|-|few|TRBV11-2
CASSLNGNTIYF
TGTGCCAGCAGCTTAAATGGAAACACCATATATTTT
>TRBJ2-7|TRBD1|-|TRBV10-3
CAISEPGQGSYEQYF
TGTGCCATCAGTGAGCCGGGACAGGGATCCTACGAGCAGTACTTC
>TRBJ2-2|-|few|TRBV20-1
CSAGPTGNTGELFF
TGCAGTGCTGGGCCAACAGGGAACACCGGGGAGCTGTTTTTT
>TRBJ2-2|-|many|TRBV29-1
CSALQGELFF
TGCAGCGCTCTGCAAGGGGAGCTGTTTTTT
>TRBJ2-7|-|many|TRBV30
CAWSGGNSYEQYF
TGTGCCTGGAGCGGAGGTAACTCCTACGAGCAGTACTTC
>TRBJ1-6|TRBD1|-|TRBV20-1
CSASAGGLLGSPLHF
TGCAGTGCTTCAGCAGGGGGCTTGTTGGGTTCACCCCTCCACTTT
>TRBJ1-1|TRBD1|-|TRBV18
CASSIGTGLNTEAFF
TGTGCCAGCTCAATAGGGACAGGGTTGAACACTGAAGCTTTCTTT
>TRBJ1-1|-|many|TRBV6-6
CASSYAYSVLNTEAFF
TGTGCCAGCAGTTACGCTTATTCCGTTTTGAACACTGAAGCTTTCTTT
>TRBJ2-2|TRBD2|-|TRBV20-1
CSARAPPAGVITGELFF
TGCAGTGCTAGAGCTCCCCCCGCGGGAGTGATCACCGGGGAGCTGTTTTTT
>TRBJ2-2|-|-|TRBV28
CASNSRTWVPGELFF
TGTGCCAGCAACTCACGGACATGGGTACCCGGGGAGCTGTTTTTT
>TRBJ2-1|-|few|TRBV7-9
CASSDINGQFF
TGTGCCAGCAGCGATATCAATGGGCAGTTCTTC
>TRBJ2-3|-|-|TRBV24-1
CATSDRTDSTDTQYF
TGTGCCACCAGTGATCGGACAGATAGCACAGATACGCAGTATTTT
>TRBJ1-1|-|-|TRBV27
CASKTLIVNTEAFF
TGTGCCAGCAAAACACTAATAGTCAACACTGAAGCTTTCTTT
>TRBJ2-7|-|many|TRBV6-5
CASSSAGEQYF
TGTGCCAGCAGCTCCGCCGGCGAGCAGTACTTC
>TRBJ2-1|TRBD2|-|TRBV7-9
CASSNLAGSRPSSYNEQFF
TGTGCCAGCAGCAATCTAGCGGGATCCCGCCCAAGCTCCTACAATGAGCAGTTCTTC
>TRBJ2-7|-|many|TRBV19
CASAGDAYEQYF
TGTGCCTCGGCAGGGGACGCCTACGAGCAGTACTTC
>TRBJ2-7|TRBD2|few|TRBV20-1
CSARDGLVYEQYF
TGCAGTGCTAGAGATGGACTAGTTTACGAGCAGTACTTC
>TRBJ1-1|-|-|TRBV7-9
CASRLGQVNTEAFF
TGTGCCAGCAGACTAGGACAAGTGAACACTGAAGCTTTCTTT
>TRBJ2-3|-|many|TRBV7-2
CASSPKRGDTQYF
TGTGCCAGCAGCCCGAAAAGGGGTGATACGCAGTATTTT
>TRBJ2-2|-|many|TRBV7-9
CASSSRALAGELFF
TGTGCCAGCAGCTCCAGGGCGCTTGCCGGGGAGCTGTTTTTT
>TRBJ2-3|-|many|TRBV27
CASSPQRVAGTDTQYF
TGTGCCAGCAGTCCCCAACGGGTGGCGGGCACAGATACGCAGTATTTT
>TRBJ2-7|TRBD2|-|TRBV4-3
CASSQGSGGMRGQYF
TGCGCCAGCAGCCAAGGTAGCGGGGGAATGCGGGGGCAGTACTTC
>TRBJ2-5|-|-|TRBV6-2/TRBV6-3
CATSSGTQYF
TGTGCCACCTCGTCGGGGACCCAGTACTTC